This TCR beta chain is drawn from a study of T cell repertoires in cytomegalovirus infection. The CDR3 has 16 amino acids. The V end was cut by 0 bases, the J end by 1 base, with 9 bases between. Germline V gene sequence: CDR1 LGHNA, CDR2 YSLEER. A note on this clonotype: As yet, its antigen is unknown.

TCRdb passed the reads through MiXCR, listing each CDR3 protein once. Altogether about 180,000 distinct CDR3 sequences are present, about 20% being singletons, with the ten largest covering 20% to 30%. The sequencing used CD8+ T cells from cultured PBMCs, collected from culture after CMV antigen stimulation. The rearrangement links TRBV4-3 to TRBJ1-4; D remains ambiguous. The clonotype comes from a human donor in good health (CMV status not recorded). Some clones in this sample may be carry-over from other donors' samples. CDR3 amino acids: CASSQDLTGTNEKLFF. The CDR3 coding sequence is TGCGCCAGCAGCCAAGATCTTACCGGAACTAATGAAAAACTGTTTTTT.